Below, 3 T cell receptor beta chains from the same sample are listed, as sequenced in a study of identifying expanded T cells in peripheral blood. Only in-frame clones appear in the TCRdb table, and some are missing; sequencing was by immunoSEQ multiplex PCR. The table includes approximately 97,000 clones, more than 70% detected once. Sequenced: blood. The receptors derive from a person aged 18 to 75 in good health.

This clone was detected a few times. J is TRBJ2-5 and V is TRBV25-1; no reliable D call. The CDR3 extends over 14 amino acids. Between the trimmed V and J ends, which lost 1 base and 2 bases, there was a span of 8 bases. Germline CDR1 and CDR2: MGHDK and SYGVNS. In DNA form, the CDR3 reads TGTGCCAGCAGTGAATTCACAGAACAAGAGACCCAGTACTTC. Translation: CASSEFTEQETQYF.

The chain recombines TRBV4-2 with TRBJ1-4, with D perhaps matching TRBD1 (6 bases). CDR1 is LGHNA, CDR2 YNFKEQ, per germline. Trimming took off 5 bases at V and 6 bases at J, with 16 bases between the two ends. The CDR3 covers 15 residues. This CDR3 reads CASSSEGGNDEKLFF. For the CDR3, the DNA is TGTGCCAGCAGCTCCGAGGGGGGGAATGATGAAAAACTGTTTTTT.

The chain employs TRBV7-6 and TRBJ2-2; maybe TRBD1 (5 bases). The CDR3 covers 16 residues. V lost 6 bases, J lost 8 bases, and 22 bases lay in between. Germline CDR1 is SGHVS and CDR2 is FNYEAQ. The CDR3 bases are TGTGCCAGCAGTTCAGGGATTCAGTCTCATGAGGGGGAGCTGTTTTTT. Protein: CASSSGIQSHEGELFF.